This T cell receptor beta chain appears in the sequencing data of a study of graft-versus-host responses after intestinal transplantation. Study details: Grafts were multivisceral, liver-intestinal, or isolated intestinal. Induction using anti-thymocyte globulin, followed by tacrolimus and steroids for approximately 3 years, was given to all recipients.

Profiling relied on immunoSEQ multiplex PCR, and the TCRdb table lists in-frame clones only, not all of them. This table has under 20,000 clones, roughly 86% appearing once. CDR3 length: 12 residues. Looked up from germline, CDR1 is LNHDA and CDR2 is SQIVND (reference sequence). The V and J ends lost 5 bases and 8 bases respectively, with 10 bases between them. This TCR was sampled from a human patient who received an intestinal transplant, so some T cells may come from the graft donor. V usage is TRBV19 and J usage is TRBJ2-1; D call uncertain. The starting material was PBMCs, obtained around 230 days after intestinal transplant. The CDR3 DNA sequence: TGTGCCAGTAGTCCAGGAAGCGATGAGCAGTTCTTC. Its translation is CASSPGSDEQFF.